This entry lists 31 T cell receptor beta chains sequenced from one sample in a study of T-cell reconstitution after alpha-beta-depleted transplantation in children. Unique molecular identifiers were incorporated when the TCRbeta library was constructed. Using its own MiXCR run on the PCR reads, TCRdb lists one record per CDR3 protein. This sample has about 190,000 distinct CDR3 sequences; roughly 11% occur once, and the top ten carry approximately 13%. The sequencing used PBMCs, collected before TCRalphabeta/CD19-depleted stem cell transplant. These receptors all come from a boy under 10 years old with acute myeloid leukemia, due to receive a stem cell transplant.

Ten or more counts support this clonotype. V usage is TRBV20-1 and J usage is TRBJ1-1, with D possibly being TRBD1 (6 bases). CDR3 size: 19 residues. Trimming took 5 bases from V and 5 from J, leaving 33 bases between them. Germline V lookup: CDR1 DFQATT, CDR2 SNEGSKA (reference sequence). The CDR3: CSAALPYKTSGAYGTEAFF. The CDR3 nucleotides are TGCAGTGCTGCCTTACCTTATAAAACTTCAGGGGCGTATGGGACTGAAGCTTTCTTT.

This clonotype was seen ten or more times. This sequence joins TRBV27 and TRBJ2-1; D is possibly TRBD2 (6 bases). The CDR3 runs 13 residues. Trimming took off 4 bases at V and 4 bases at J, with 8 bases between the two ends. Germline lookup yields CDR1 MNHEY and CDR2 SMNVEV (reference sequence). The CDR3 loop reads CASSSGLYNEQFF. The CDR3 DNA reads TGTGCCAGCAGTTCGGGACTTTACAATGAGCAGTTCTTC.

Ten or more counts support this clonotype. The chain uses TRBV12-3 or TRBV12-4 and TRBJ2-7; D unresolved. The CDR3 length is 12 residues. V lost 3 bases to trimming and J lost 3 bases, with 6 bases between them. CDR3 amino acids: CASSFSGYEQYV. The CDR3 region has the DNA TGTGCCAGCAGTTTTAGTGGCTACGAGCAGTACGTC.

This clonotype was picked up many times. This rearrangement joins TRBV7-2 to TRBJ2-5; D is unresolved. V was clipped by 3 bases and J by 5 bases, with 13 bases between them. Germline CDR1 is SGHTA and CDR2 is FQGNSA. CDR3 length: 14 amino acids. The CDR3 DNA follows: TGTGCCAGCAGCTTCTTTAGGCCCGAGGAGACCCAGTACTTC. Amino acids: CASSFFRPEETQYF.

The V call is TRBV6-5, the J call TRBJ1-2; weak D call: TRBD1 (6 bases). The V end was cut by 2 bases, the J end by 5 bases, with 9 bases between. Germline CDR1 reads MNHEY; CDR2 reads SVGAGI. The CDR3 covers 13 residues. DNA of the CDR3: TGTGCCAGCAGTTACGGAGGGGGTTATGGCTACACCTTC. Its translation: CASSYGGGYGYTF.

This clonotype has a count of ten or more. The chain couples TRBV5-4 to TRBJ2-1, with 8 bases matching TRBD1. The CDR3 totals 15 residues. Unmatched junction bases numbered 7, after V lost 1 base and J lost 7 bases. Germline V CDR1 and CDR2: SGHNT, YYREEE (reference sequence). CDR3 DNA: TGTGCCAGCAGCTTGCAGGGGGCTATCGGGAATGAGCAGTTCTTC. It translates to CASSLQGAIGNEQFF.

This clonotype was counted ten times or more. This rearrangement joins TRBV7-2 to TRBJ1-1; D uncertain. V gave up 6 bases and J gave up 5 bases, with 13 bases separating them. The CDR3 contains 13 residues. The germline V gene encodes CDR1 SGHTA and CDR2 FQGNSA. The CDR3 DNA reads as TGTGCCAGCAGTTTGGCAGCCGGGACTGAAGCTTTCTTT. It codes for CASSLAAGTEAFF.

This clonotype was counted many times. The chain has TRBV4-1 and TRBJ2-1, with 8 bases that match TRBD2. Trimming took 4 bases from V and 5 from J; bases not matched to a gene: 7. The CDR3 consists of 15 residues. Germline lookup yields CDR1 MGHRA and CDR2 YSYEKL. CDR3 sequence (DNA): TGCGCCAGCAGCCGAGGACTAGCCCTTAACAATGAGCAGTTCTTC. Its translation is CASSRGLALNNEQFF.

This clonotype has at least ten counts. The chain joins TRBV2 to TRBJ2-7, with 9 bases fitting TRBD1. This CDR3 has 16 amino acids. The germline V gene has CDR1 SNHLY and CDR2 FYNNEI. The V gene end was trimmed by 6 bases and the J gene end by 6 bases; junction bases not matched to a gene: 15. The CDR3 loop reads CASRVDRDRVMSEQYF. The CDR3 DNA is TGTGCCAGCAGGGTAGACCGGGACAGGGTGATGTCCGAGCAGTACTTC.

The V call is TRBV4-1, the J call TRBJ2-1; D is perhaps TRBD1 or TRBD2 (5 bases each). Trimming cost V 2 bases and J 12 bases, with 17 bases left between them. Germline-derived CDR1 and CDR2 are MGHRA and YSYEKL. The CDR3 contains 14 residues. The CDR3 nucleotides read TGCGCCAGCAGCCAATTAGGGACCCTCCGGGGGCAGTTCTTC. Its protein is CASSQLGTLRGQFF.

This clonotype showed up many times. This chain uses TRBV20-1 with TRBJ2-4; 10 positions match TRBD1. Germline CDR1 DFQATT, CDR2 SNEGSKA (reference sequence). This CDR3 spans 16 amino acids. V lost 3 bases to trimming and J lost 1 base; unmatched junction nucleotides: 6. CDR3 nucleotides: TGCAGTGCTAGTAATCCGGGACAGGGGGCCAAAAACATTCAGTACTTC. It yields the protein CSASNPGQGAKNIQYF.

This clonotype was seen many times. The chain has TRBV27 and TRBJ1-1; a weak D match, TRBD1 (6 bases). The V end lost 2 bases, the J end lost 2 bases, and 9 bases lay between the germline ends. The CDR3 is 14 residues long. The germline V gene encodes CDR1 MNHEY and CDR2 SMNVEV (reference sequence). The CDR3, as DNA: TGTGCCAGCAGTTTAACAGGGATCAACACTGAAGCTTTCTTT. It codes for CASSLTGINTEAFF.

This clonotype has a count of ten or more. DNA of the CDR3: TGTGCCAGCAGCCAAGATGGGACCGGAAATGAAAAACTGTTTTTT. Amino acids: CASSQDGTGNEKLFF. The chain couples TRBV4-2 to TRBJ1-4; a weak D match, TRBD1 (5 bases). This CDR3 contains 15 residues. Per germline, CDR1 LGHNA and CDR2 YNFKEQ. The V end was cut by 0 bases, the J end by 5 bases, with 10 bases between.

This clonotype has at least ten counts. The CDR3 loop is CASSLVTSASYEQYF. The CDR3 nucleotides are TGTGCCAGCAGCTTAGTAACTAGCGCCTCCTACGAGCAGTACTTC. The chain carries TRBV7-9 and TRBJ2-7; 7 bases match TRBD2. The CDR3 is made up of 15 amino acids. V was clipped by 1 base and J by 0 bases; unmatched bases: 3. The germline gives CDR1 SEHNR, CDR2 FQNEAQ (reference sequence).

This clonotype turned up a few times. The CDR3 bases are TGTGCCAGCAGCCAAGCTAGCGGGATGTGGGGTGAGCAGTTCTTC. Its translation: CASSQASGMWGEQFF. The rearrangement links TRBV3-1 to TRBJ2-1, with TRBD2 matching over 9 bases. V trimming: 1 base; J trimming: 9 bases; junction bases outside the gene matches: 7. The V gene's germline CDR1 is LGHDT and CDR2 YNNKEL (reference sequence). The CDR3 sequence is 15 residues long.

The sample holds many counts of this clonotype. This chain uses TRBV4-1 with TRBJ2-3; TRBD2 might be the D (5 bases). V was shortened by 0 bases and J by 3 bases, with 10 bases between the two germline ends. From germline, CDR1 is MGHRA and CDR2 YSYEKL. The CDR3 runs to 15 residues. The CDR3 DNA reads as TGCGCCAGCAGCCAAGATACGAGGGAGACAGATACGCAGTATTTT. This gives the protein CASSQDTRETDTQYF.

This clonotype came up once. This may arise from a read error, as a much more abundant clone is one base away. V and J are TRBV7-3 and TRBJ2-3, with 11 nucleotides matching TRBD2. Per germline, CDR1 SGHTA and CDR2 FQGTGA. J gave up 7 bases and V 4 bases, and 10 bases lay outside the gene matches. The CDR3 is 16 amino acids. The DNA of the CDR3 is TGTGCCAGCAGCTCGACTAGCGGGGTGCCGGTGAATACGCAGTATTTT. This translates into CASSSTSGVPVNTQYF.

This clonotype was seen many times. The J gene is TRBJ2-7, the V gene TRBV29-1; D uncertain. CDR3 size: 12 residues. Germline CDR1 SQVTM, CDR2 ANQGSEA. Trimming removed 7 bases at V and 7 bases at J, with 17 bases between. The CDR3 protein is CSARRSLGEQYF. CDR3 DNA: TGCAGCGCCCGGCGGAGTCTGGGGGAGCAGTACTTC.

In this sample, this clonotype turned up many times. CDR3 nucleotides: TGTGCCAGCAGCGTAGGTTCTGGGTTTGAAGCTTTCTTT. It is translated as CASSVGSGFEAFF. The V and J genes are TRBV9 and TRBJ1-1; D is undetermined. Germline V gives CDR1 SGDLS, CDR2 YYNGEE. The CDR3 totals 13 residues. Deletions cut 0 bases from V and 7 bases from J, with 10 bases between.

In its sample, this clonotype was seen many times. V and J are TRBV4-1 and TRBJ1-1; no clear D. CDR3 length: 15 residues. V was clipped by 1 base and J by 7 bases, with 16 bases between them. CDR1 and CDR2 (germline): MGHRA, YSYEKL. The CDR3 DNA is TGCGCCAGCAGCCAAGTTGTTTCGGAGAGACATGAAGCTTTCTTT. Amino acid sequence: CASSQVVSERHEAFF.

There are many counts of this clonotype. V and J are TRBV7-6 and TRBJ2-1; TRBD1 aligns across 10 bases. Trimming took 5 bases from V and 6 from J; bases not matched to a gene: 1. This CDR3 comprises 13 residues. Per germline, CDR1 SGHVS and CDR2 FNYEAQ. In DNA form, the CDR3 reads TGTGCCAGCAGCCGGGACAGGGGCAATGAGCAGTTCTTC. It encodes CASSRDRGNEQFF.

This clonotype came up many times. The chain carries TRBV29-1 and TRBJ1-1, with D possibly being TRBD1 (5 bases). The CDR3 covers 13 residues. Germline V CDR1 and CDR2: SQVTM, ANQGSEA. With 7 bases removed from V and 1 base from J, the gap between germline ends came to 13 bases. The CDR3: CSACCGGNTEAFF. For the CDR3, the DNA is TGCAGCGCCTGTTGTGGGGGGAACACTGAAGCTTTCTTT.

Concerning this clonotype: A much more abundant neighbour one base away suggests this may be a read error. This chain joins TRBV20-1 and TRBJ1-1; 7 bases agree with TRBD1. The germline CDR1 and CDR2 sequences are DFQATT and SNEGSKA (reference sequence). CDR3 length equals 13 residues. Trimming cost V 5 bases and J 4 bases; bases outside gene matches: 7. The CDR3: CSAVGQQTTEAFF. Here the CDR3 DNA reads TGCAGTGCTGTGGGACAGCAGACCACTGAAGCTTTCTTT.

This clonotype was recorded many times. The V and J genes are TRBV6-1 and TRBJ2-1, with D perhaps matching TRBD1 or TRBD2 (6 bases each). The V end was cut by 10 bases, the J end by 9 bases, with 22 bases between. The CDR3 covers 14 residues. Germline CDR1 and CDR2: MNHNS and SASEGT. The CDR3 loop is CATVQGSGLSEQFF. CDR3 DNA sequence: TGTGCCACTGTACAGGGAAGCGGGTTAAGTGAGCAGTTCTTC.

This clonotype has a count of ten or more. This chain joins TRBV5-1 and TRBJ1-2; 7 positions agree with TRBD1. CDR3 length: 14 residues. The germline CDR1 and CDR2 sequences are SGHRS and YFSETQ. V was pared by 5 bases and J by 0 bases, with 4 bases of the junction left unmatched. The CDR3 is CASSRDRTNYGYTF. The DNA for the CDR3 is TGCGCCAGCAGTCGGGACAGAACTAACTATGGCTACACCTTC.

This clonotype was recorded at least ten times. For the CDR3, the DNA is TGTGCCACCAGTGCGACACCTGGCTATGGCTACACCTTC. Protein sequence: CATSATPGYGYTF. The J gene is TRBJ1-2, the V gene TRBV24-1, with D hard to call. CDR3 length: 13 amino acids. Per the germline V gene, CDR1 is KGHDR and CDR2 is SFDVKD. With 5 bases removed from V and 4 bases from J, the gap between germline ends came to 10 bases.

The sample holds many counts of this clonotype. The V gene is TRBV28, the J gene TRBJ1-5; 9 positions match TRBD1. The CDR3 loop spans 15 amino acids. The germline V gene has CDR1 MDHEN and CDR2 SYDVKM. V lost 7 bases and J lost 7; bases outside the gene matches: 11. The CDR3 sequence: CASIPGTGTRQPQHF. CDR3 nucleotide sequence: TGTGCCAGCATCCCCGGGACAGGGACACGGCAGCCCCAGCATTTT.

This clonotype has a count of ten or more. The chain recombines TRBV3-1 with TRBJ1-2; TRBD1 aligns across 8 bases. After removal of 5 bases from V and 4 bases from J, the junction contained 6 bases not matched to a gene. Per germline, CDR1 LGHDT and CDR2 YNNKEL (reference sequence). The CDR3 is made up of 14 amino acids. CDR3 in amino acids: CASSTDRGGYGYTF. The CDR3 DNA reads TGTGCCAGCAGCACCGACAGGGGAGGCTATGGCTACACCTTC.

This clonotype was recorded at least ten times. The gene calls are TRBV29-1 and TRBJ1-2, with D tentatively TRBD1 (5 bases). Trimming cost V 0 bases and J 0 bases, with 11 bases left between them. The CDR3 is 15 residues long. In germline, CDR1 is SQVTM, CDR2 ANQGSEA. CDR3 coding DNA: TGCAGCGTTGAAGATGAAGGGGAAACTAACTATGGCTACACCTTC. Translated: CSVEDEGETNYGYTF.

This clonotype was counted many times. The rearrangement joins TRBV20-1 to TRBJ2-5; TRBD2 aligns across 8 bases. J gave up 3 bases and V 1 base, and 7 bases lay outside the gene matches. The CDR3 extends over 15 amino acids. Germline assignment: CDR1 DFQATT and CDR2 SNEGSKA (reference sequence). CDR3 residues: CSARGAAGAEETQYF. CDR3 nucleotide sequence: TGCAGTGCTAGAGGCGCAGCGGGGGCCGAAGAGACCCAGTACTTC.

This clonotype was seen at least ten times. The rearrangement uses TRBV3-1 and TRBJ2-1; 14 bases match TRBD2. CDR3 length: 18 amino acids. The germline CDR1 and CDR2 sequences are LGHDT and YNNKEL (reference sequence). The junction had 11 bases not matched to a gene; V was cut back by 3 bases and J by 7 bases. Here the CDR3 DNA reads TGTGCCAGCAGCCACCCCCTAGGGACTAGCGGGAGTGGGAATGAGCAGTTCTTC. Translated: CASSHPLGTSGSGNEQFF.